A selection of T cell receptor beta chains follows, all from one sample in a study of blood T cell repertoires in COVID-19. The assay was immunoSEQ multiplex PCR, and TCRdb's table has in-frame clones only and misses some. Of some 100,000 clones listed, around 88% are singletons. The sequencing sample was made of peripheral blood. The receptor source for this set is a human donor with acute or convalescent COVID-19. The donor label of this sample is uncertain. CDR3s include the opening cysteine and the closing phenylalanine or tryptophan. A D gene is named only where the DNA matches it firmly. For some rows the clone size is stated as once, few or many, or as a class when expanded; others skip it.

D gene: .
clone size: .
J gene: TRBJ1-4
V gene: TRBV28
CDR3 DNA: TGTGCCAGCAGTTCCACAGACGAAACTAATGAAAAACTGTTTTTT
CDR3 protein: CASSSTDETNEKLFF

D gene: .
clone size: .
J gene: TRBJ2-7
V gene: TRBV5-1
CDR3 DNA: TGCGCCAGCAGATTAAACTACGAGCAGTACTTC
CDR3 protein: CASRLNYEQYF

D gene: .
clone size: .
J gene: TRBJ1-2
V gene: TRBV5-4
CDR3 DNA: TGTGCCAGCAGCTTGGACCAGTCGTATGGCTACACCTTC
CDR3 protein: CASSLDQSYGYTF

D gene: TRBD1
clone size: .
J gene: TRBJ2-2
V gene: TRBV19
CDR3 DNA: TGTGCCAGTAGTATAAGGACAGGCCTTCGAGGCGGGGAGCTGTTTTTT
CDR3 protein: CASSIRTGLRGGELFF

D gene: .
clone size: .
J gene: TRBJ2-7
V gene: TRBV4-1
CDR3 DNA: TGCGCCAGCAGCCAAGAAATCGGAGGGTTCCACGAGCAGTACTTC
CDR3 protein: CASSQEIGGFHEQYF

D gene: TRBD1
clone size: .
J gene: TRBJ2-3
V gene: TRBV7-2
CDR3 DNA: TGTGCCAGCAGCCCGGCGACAGGGACAGATACGCAGTATTTT
CDR3 protein: CASSPATGTDTQYF

D gene: TRBD2
clone size: once
J gene: TRBJ2-3
V gene: TRBV5-4
CDR3 DNA: TGTGCCAGCAGCTCCGGGACTAGTCTTGTAGATACGCAGTATTTT
CDR3 protein: CASSSGTSLVDTQYF

D gene: .
clone size: .
J gene: TRBJ2-3
V gene: TRBV6-5
CDR3 DNA: TGTGCCAGCAGTAAGACCCCCAGGGTAGATACGCAGTATTTT
CDR3 protein: CASSKTPRVDTQYF

D gene: .
clone size: .
J gene: TRBJ2-7
V gene: TRBV27
CDR3 DNA: TGTGCCAGCAGTTTAACGGCGGAATACGAGCAGTACTTC
CDR3 protein: CASSLTAEYEQYF

D gene: .
clone size: .
J gene: TRBJ1-3
V gene: TRBV18
CDR3 DNA: TGTGCCAGCTCACCAAGCGGGCATGGAGGGGCGCGCGGAAACACCATATATTTT
CDR3 protein: CASSPSGHGGARGNTIYF

D gene: .
clone size: .
J gene: TRBJ2-7
V gene: TRBV6-5
CDR3 DNA: TGTGCCAGCAGCCCCGGAGAGTACGAGCAGTACTTC
CDR3 protein: CASSPGEYEQYF

D gene: TRBD2
clone size: .
J gene: TRBJ2-2
V gene: TRBV11-3
CDR3 DNA: TGTGCCAGCAGCCCCACGGGGGGGCACACCGGGGAGCTGTTTTTT
CDR3 protein: CASSPTGGHTGELFF

D gene: .
clone size: few
J gene: TRBJ2-3
V gene: TRBV5-4
CDR3 DNA: TGTGCCAGCAGCTCCAGGGGTATCCCCCCCACAGATACGCAGTATTTT
CDR3 protein: CASSSRGIPPTDTQYF

D gene: TRBD2
clone size: .
J gene: TRBJ2-5
V gene: TRBV18
CDR3 DNA: TGTGCCAGCTCACCTAGGACTAGCGGGAGAGAGACCCAGTACTTC
CDR3 protein: CASSPRTSGRETQYF

D gene: .
clone size: .
J gene: TRBJ2-3
V gene: TRBV28
CDR3 DNA: TGTGCCAGCAGAGGAGGAAGTAGCACAGATACGCAGTATTTT
CDR3 protein: CASRGGSSTDTQYF

D gene: .
clone size: .
J gene: TRBJ1-3
V gene: TRBV6-7
CDR3 DNA: TGTGCCTCTTGGGTCCGGGTAAACTCTGGAAACACCATATATTTT
CDR3 protein: CASWVRVNSGNTIYF

D gene: TRBD1
clone size: .
J gene: TRBJ2-1
V gene: TRBV11-3
CDR3 DNA: TGTGCCAGCAGCTACAGGGGGCCCTACAATGAGCAGTTCTTC
CDR3 protein: CASSYRGPYNEQFF

D gene: .
clone size: few
J gene: TRBJ1-1
V gene: TRBV7-8
CDR3 DNA: TGTGCCAGCAGCTTCCGTCTGGCAGGCACTGAAGCTTTCTTT
CDR3 protein: CASSFRLAGTEAFF

D gene: TRBD2
clone size: .
J gene: TRBJ2-1
V gene: TRBV6-1
CDR3 DNA: TGTGCCAGCAGTGGAGGGCGGGGGGGCGCCTACAATGAGCAGTTCTTC
CDR3 protein: CASSGGRGGAYNEQFF

D gene: .
clone size: .
J gene: TRBJ2-7
V gene: TRBV6-6
CDR3 DNA: TGTGCCAGCAGCCCCGCCAGGGGATCGGGCTCCTACGAGCAGTACTTC
CDR3 protein: CASSPARGSGSYEQYF

D gene: TRBD1
clone size: .
J gene: TRBJ1-2
V gene: TRBV27
CDR3 DNA: TGTGCCAGCAGTGTGACAGGGTCCCTCTATGGCTACACCTTC
CDR3 protein: CASSVTGSLYGYTF

D gene: .
clone size: .
J gene: TRBJ1-4
V gene: TRBV7-2
CDR3 DNA: TGTGCCAGCAGCGAGAACAGTGGAACTAATGAAAAACTGTTTTTT
CDR3 protein: CASSENSGTNEKLFF

D gene: TRBD1
clone size: .
J gene: TRBJ1-5
V gene: TRBV28
CDR3 DNA: TGTGCCAGCCGGGACAGGGGGCGCAATCAGCCCCAGCATTTT
CDR3 protein: CASRDRGRNQPQHF

D gene: TRBD2
clone size: .
J gene: TRBJ2-1
V gene: TRBV15
CDR3 DNA: TGTGCCACCAGCAGAGGACTAGCGGGATCGAATGAGCAGTTCTTC
CDR3 protein: CATSRGLAGSNEQFF

D gene: .
clone size: once
J gene: TRBJ2-2
V gene: TRBV7-8
CDR3 DNA: TGTGCCAGCAGCCCGGGTCCCCGGAACACCGGGGAGCTGTTTTTT
CDR3 protein: CASSPGPRNTGELFF

D gene: .
clone size: .
J gene: TRBJ1-1
V gene: TRBV7-9
CDR3 DNA: TGTGCCAGCAGCGGGGGCTGGGGAGACACTGAAGCTTTCTTT
CDR3 protein: CASSGGWGDTEAFF

D gene: .
clone size: once
J gene: TRBJ1-1
V gene: TRBV6-5
CDR3 DNA: TGTGCCAGCAGTCGCCTGACAGGGAACACTGAAGCTTTCTTT
CDR3 protein: CASSRLTGNTEAFF

D gene: TRBD1
clone size: .
J gene: TRBJ1-6
V gene: TRBV9
CDR3 DNA: TGTGCCAGCAGCGTAGCCCAGGGGGCCGACCATTCACCCCTCCACTTT
CDR3 protein: CASSVAQGADHSPLHF

D gene: TRBD2
clone size: many
J gene: TRBJ2-1
V gene: TRBV28
CDR3 DNA: TGTGCCAGCAGTTCCCCTAGCGGCCTGGTATTCAATGAGCAGTTCTTC
CDR3 protein: CASSSPSGLVFNEQFF

D gene: TRBD2
clone size: .
J gene: TRBJ2-1
V gene: TRBV4-3
CDR3 DNA: TGCGCCAGCAGCCTGGGGCTAGCGGGGGTTAATGAGCAGTTCTTC
CDR3 protein: CASSLGLAGVNEQFF

D gene: .
clone size: .
J gene: TRBJ2-1
V gene: TRBV7-3
CDR3 DNA: TGTGCCAGCAGCTTAACGGTGGGCGTTGGCAATGAGCAGTTCTTC
CDR3 protein: CASSLTVGVGNEQFF

D gene: .
clone size: .
J gene: TRBJ1-4
V gene: TRBV6-6
CDR3 DNA: TGTGCCAGCAGTGCACTTTATGAAAAACTGTTTTTT
CDR3 protein: CASSALYEKLFF

D gene: TRBD2
clone size: .
J gene: TRBJ2-1
V gene: TRBV7-9
CDR3 DNA: TGTGCCAGCAGCTCAAGCGGGGGGACCACATATGAGCAGTTCTTC
CDR3 protein: CASSSSGGTTYEQFF

D gene: TRBD1
clone size: .
J gene: TRBJ1-2
V gene: TRBV5-1
CDR3 DNA: TGCGCCAGCAGCCACGGACAGGGCACAGATGGCTACACCTTC
CDR3 protein: CASSHGQGTDGYTF

D gene: TRBD2
clone size: .
J gene: TRBJ2-1
V gene: TRBV11-3
CDR3 DNA: TGTGCCAGCAGCCCTGCGGAGGGGCGGGAGGCCCACAATGAGCAGTTCTTC
CDR3 protein: CASSPAEGREAHNEQFF

D gene: .
clone size: .
J gene: TRBJ2-2
V gene: TRBV6-5
CDR3 DNA: TGTGCCAGCAGTTTATGGAACACCGGGGAGCTGTTTTTT
CDR3 protein: CASSLWNTGELFF

D gene: .
clone size: .
J gene: TRBJ1-1
V gene: TRBV6-1
CDR3 DNA: TGTGCCAGCAGTGAAGCGGGGGGGAACACTGAAGCTTTCTTT
CDR3 protein: CASSEAGGNTEAFF

D gene: .
clone size: .
J gene: TRBJ1-5
V gene: TRBV9
CDR3 DNA: TGTGCCAGCAGCGTAACGGGAGGAGATCAGCCCCAGCATTTT
CDR3 protein: CASSVTGGDQPQHF

D gene: TRBD1
clone size: .
J gene: TRBJ1-1
V gene: TRBV9
CDR3 DNA: TGTGCCAGCAGCCCCCCAGGGACAGGGGACAGCACTGAAGCTTTCTTT
CDR3 protein: CASSPPGTGDSTEAFF

D gene: .
clone size: .
J gene: TRBJ2-5
V gene: TRBV5-4
CDR3 DNA: TGTGCCAGCAGCCGAATAAATAACGGGAGGCAGACAGGGACCCAGTACTTC
CDR3 protein: CASSRINNGRQTGTQYF

D gene: TRBD1
clone size: .
J gene: TRBJ1-5
V gene: TRBV19
CDR3 DNA: TGTGCCAGTAGTCTCAAGGGACAGGGGGTTATTGGCAATCAGCCCCAGCATTTT
CDR3 protein: CASSLKGQGVIGNQPQHF

D gene: .
clone size: .
J gene: TRBJ1-1
V gene: TRBV18
CDR3 DNA: TGTGCCAGCTCAAAGGGACAGAACACTGAAGCTTTCTTT
CDR3 protein: CASSKGQNTEAFF

D gene: .
clone size: .
J gene: TRBJ1-2
V gene: TRBV3-1/TRBV3-2
CDR3 DNA: TGTGCCAGCAGCCAACTCCTGAGCGGCAGGCTGGGCTACACCTTC
CDR3 protein: CASSQLLSGRLGYTF

D gene: .
clone size: .
J gene: TRBJ2-1
V gene: TRBV14
CDR3 DNA: TGTGCCAGCAGCCAAGAGTTCGGGTTGGATGAGCAGTTCTTC
CDR3 protein: CASSQEFGLDEQFF

D gene: .
clone size: .
J gene: TRBJ2-3
V gene: TRBV5-1
CDR3 DNA: TGCGCCAGCAGCCCCAAGTTCCCCTCGGGCACAGATACGCAGTATTTT
CDR3 protein: CASSPKFPSGTDTQYF

D gene: .
clone size: .
J gene: TRBJ2-7
V gene: TRBV5-1
CDR3 DNA: TGCGCCAGCAGCGACACCTACGAGCAGTACTTC
CDR3 protein: CASSDTYEQYF

D gene: TRBD2
clone size: .
J gene: TRBJ2-7
V gene: TRBV18
CDR3 DNA: TGTGCCAGCTCACCACCGCGGCTTAGCGGGGGGCAGGGCGAGCAGTACTTC
CDR3 protein: CASSPPRLSGGQGEQYF

D gene: .
clone size: once
J gene: TRBJ1-2
V gene: TRBV30
CDR3 DNA: TGTGCCTGGAGTTTCGGGGGAAACTATGGCTACACCTTC
CDR3 protein: CAWSFGGNYGYTF